This TCR beta chain originates from a study of tumor-infiltrating lymphocytes in localized non-small cell lung cancer. Study information: Each patient gave resected tumor and non-adjacent uninvolved lung tissue. Points from the study as a whole: Tumor T-cell fraction was not associated with recurrence-free survival. Each assay used a separate piece of the same tissue.

In regard to this clone: Antigen: not known.

Sequencing used immunoSEQ multiplex PCR; TCRdb keeps in-frame clones, though not all of them. Of 20,000 to 25,000 clones listed, approximately 59% are singletons. The clonotype was recovered from a human donor with non-small cell lung cancer. Material: lung tumor tissue.

The CDR3 nucleotides are TGCGCCAGCAGCCGATCACCGGGACAGGTTAATGAAAAACTGTTTTTT. It translates to CASSRSPGQVNEKLFF. The gene calls are TRBV5-1 and TRBJ1-4; 8 nucleotides align to TRBD1. CDR1 SGHRS and CDR2 YFSETQ come from the germline V gene. V lost 4 bases, J lost 4 bases, and 9 bases stayed unmatched. CDR3 length equals 16 residues.